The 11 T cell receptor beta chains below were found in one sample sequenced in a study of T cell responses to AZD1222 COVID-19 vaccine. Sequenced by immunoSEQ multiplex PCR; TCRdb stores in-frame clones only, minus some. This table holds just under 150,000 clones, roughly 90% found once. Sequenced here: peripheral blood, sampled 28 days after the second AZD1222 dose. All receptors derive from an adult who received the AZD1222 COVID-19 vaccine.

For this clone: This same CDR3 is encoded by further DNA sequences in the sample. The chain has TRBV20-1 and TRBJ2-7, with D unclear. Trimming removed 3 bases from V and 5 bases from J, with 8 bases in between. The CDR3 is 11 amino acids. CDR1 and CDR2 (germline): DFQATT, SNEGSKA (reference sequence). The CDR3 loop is CSARSGHEQYF. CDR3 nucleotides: TGCAGTGCTAGGAGTGGGCACGAGCAGTACTTC.

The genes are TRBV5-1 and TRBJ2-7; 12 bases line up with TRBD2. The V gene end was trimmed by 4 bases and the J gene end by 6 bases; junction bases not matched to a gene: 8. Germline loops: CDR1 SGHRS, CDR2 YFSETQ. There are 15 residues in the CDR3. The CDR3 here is CASSPTTSGSGEQYF. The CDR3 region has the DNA TGCGCCAGCAGCCCTACGACTAGCGGGAGTGGCGAGCAGTACTTC.

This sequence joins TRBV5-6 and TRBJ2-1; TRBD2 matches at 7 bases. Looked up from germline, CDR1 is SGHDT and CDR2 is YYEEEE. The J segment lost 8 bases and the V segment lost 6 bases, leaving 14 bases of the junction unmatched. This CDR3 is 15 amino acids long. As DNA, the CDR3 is TGTGCCAGCATATTTCTAGCAACGGGAGGCCATGAGCAGTTCTTC. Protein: CASIFLATGGHEQFF.

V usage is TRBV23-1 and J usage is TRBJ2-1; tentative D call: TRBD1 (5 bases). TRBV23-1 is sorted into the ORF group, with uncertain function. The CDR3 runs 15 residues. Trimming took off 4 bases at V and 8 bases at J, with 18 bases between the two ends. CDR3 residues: CASSPELRQRDEQFF. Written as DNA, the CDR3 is TGCGCCAGCAGTCCAGAACTCCGACAGCGCGATGAGCAGTTCTTC.

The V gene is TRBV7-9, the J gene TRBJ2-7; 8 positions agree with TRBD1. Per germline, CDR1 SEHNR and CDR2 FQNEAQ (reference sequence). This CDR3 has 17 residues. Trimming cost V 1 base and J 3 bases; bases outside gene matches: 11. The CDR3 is CASSLDGWDRRHYEQYF. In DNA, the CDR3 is TGTGCCAGCAGCTTAGACGGTTGGGACAGGCGACACTACGAGCAGTACTTC.

The CDR3 DNA sequence: TGTGCCACCCTCATCGGACAGTCGGGTTATGGCTACACCTTC. This gives the protein CATLIGQSGYGYTF. The gene calls are TRBV28 and TRBJ1-2; D may be TRBD1 (6 bases). The V end lost 10 bases, the J end lost 5 bases, and 20 bases lay between the germline ends. This CDR3 is built from 14 residues. Germline V gene lookup returns CDR1 MDHEN and CDR2 SYDVKM.

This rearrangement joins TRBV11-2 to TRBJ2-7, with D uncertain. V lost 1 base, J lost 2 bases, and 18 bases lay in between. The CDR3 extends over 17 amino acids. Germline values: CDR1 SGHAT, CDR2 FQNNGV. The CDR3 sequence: CASSLVVGLTQPYEQYF. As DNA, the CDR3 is TGTGCCAGCAGCTTAGTAGTTGGGCTAACGCAACCCTACGAGCAGTACTTC.

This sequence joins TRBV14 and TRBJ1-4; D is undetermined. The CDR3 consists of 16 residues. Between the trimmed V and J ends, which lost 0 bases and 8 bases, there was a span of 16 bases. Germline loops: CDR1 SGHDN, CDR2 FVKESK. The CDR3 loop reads CASSQEGLNVREKLFF. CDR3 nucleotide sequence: TGTGCCAGCAGCCAAGAGGGATTAAATGTGAGAGAAAAACTGTTTTTT.

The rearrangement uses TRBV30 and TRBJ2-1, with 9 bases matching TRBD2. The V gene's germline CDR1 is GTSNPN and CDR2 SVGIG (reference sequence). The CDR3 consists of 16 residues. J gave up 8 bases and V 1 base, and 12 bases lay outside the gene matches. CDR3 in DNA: TGTGCCTGGAGTGAAACGACCGGGACTAGCTTCGATGAGCAGTTCTTC. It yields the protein CAWSETTGTSFDEQFF.

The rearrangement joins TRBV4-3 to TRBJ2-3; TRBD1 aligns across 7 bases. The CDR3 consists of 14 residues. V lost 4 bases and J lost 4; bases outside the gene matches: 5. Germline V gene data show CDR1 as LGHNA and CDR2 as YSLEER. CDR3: CASSPSQGADTQYF. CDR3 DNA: TGCGCCAGCAGCCCCAGCCAGGGGGCAGATACGCAGTATTTT.

DNA for the CDR3: TGTGCCACCAGTGACCCGGACCAGCCCCAGCATTTT. Its protein is CATSDPDQPQHF. The gene calls are TRBV24-1 and TRBJ1-5; D ambiguous. Germline V gene lookup returns CDR1 KGHDR and CDR2 SFDVKD. The CDR3 extends over 12 amino acids. V shed 4 bases and J shed 7 bases, with 7 bases lying between them.